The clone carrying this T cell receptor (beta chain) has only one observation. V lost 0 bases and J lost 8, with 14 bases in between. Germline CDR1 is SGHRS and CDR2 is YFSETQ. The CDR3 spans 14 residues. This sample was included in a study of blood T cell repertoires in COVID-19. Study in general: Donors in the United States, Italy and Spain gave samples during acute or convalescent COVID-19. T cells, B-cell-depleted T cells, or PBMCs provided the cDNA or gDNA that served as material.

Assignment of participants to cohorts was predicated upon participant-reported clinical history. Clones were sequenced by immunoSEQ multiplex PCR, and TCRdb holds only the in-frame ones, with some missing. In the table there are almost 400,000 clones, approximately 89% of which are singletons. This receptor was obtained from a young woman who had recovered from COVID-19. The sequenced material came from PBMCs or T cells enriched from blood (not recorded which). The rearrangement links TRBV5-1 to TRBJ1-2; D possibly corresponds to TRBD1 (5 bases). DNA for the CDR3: TGCGCCAGCAGCTTGGATTCAGGGTTGGGGGGCTACACCTTC. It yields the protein CASSLDSGLGGYTF.